These 15 T cell receptor beta chains were sequenced from one sample in a study of cytomegalovirus exposure and HLA in healthy donors. Amplification used 60 Vbeta primers and 13 Jbeta primers. The repertoire was sequenced with immunoSEQ multiplex PCR; TCRdb's copy has only in-frame clones and lacks some. This sample's clone table lists around 77,000 clones. The material sequenced was PBMCs. Receptors were obtained from a man between 45 and 60 years old in good health and CMV-seropositive.

This chain connects TRBV19 to TRBJ2-7; tentative D call: TRBD2 (6 bases). The germline CDR1 and CDR2 sequences are LNHDA and SQIVND (reference sequence). This CDR3 contains 13 residues. Deletions cut 5 bases from V and 2 bases from J, with 10 bases between. The CDR3 nucleotides are TGTGCCAGTAGTCCTGGAGGGACCTACGAGCAGTACTTC. Protein: CASSPGGTYEQYF.

This chain links TRBV5-6 with TRBJ2-5; D unresolved. Germline V CDR1 and CDR2: SGHDT, YYEEEE. V was cut by 3 bases and J by 5 bases, with 14 bases left in between. There are 14 residues in the CDR3. The CDR3 nucleotides are TGTGCCAGCAGCTGGAACCTAGGTCGGGAGACCCAGTACTTC. Encoded protein: CASSWNLGRETQYF.

V gene TRBV7-3 combines with J gene TRBJ2-3; D not resolved. The germline gives CDR1 SGHTA, CDR2 FQGTGA. CDR3 length: 11 amino acids. The ends were cut back, 4 bases at V and 5 bases at J, with 4 bases in the middle. The CDR3 nucleotides are TGTGCCAGCAGCTCACAAGATACGCAGTATTTT. It specifies CASSSQDTQYF.

This chain uses TRBV7-9 with TRBJ2-5, with TRBD1 matching 10 bases. The germline CDR1 and CDR2 sequences are SEHNR and FQNEAQ (reference sequence). The CDR3 extends over 15 amino acids. The V and J ends lost 3 bases and 5 bases, in that order; junction bases with no gene match: 6. CDR3 nucleotides: TGTGCCAGCAGCTTCCTATGGACAGGGGGGGAGACCCAGTACTTC. Residues: CASSFLWTGGETQYF.

This sequence joins TRBV6-1 and TRBJ1-1; 8 bases line up with TRBD1. Trimming removed 7 bases from V and 4 bases from J; junction bases left unmatched: 8. CDR1 and CDR2 from the germline V gene are MNHNS and SASEGT. This CDR3 has 14 residues. The CDR3 here is CASILDRGGTEAFF. The CDR3 DNA reads as TGTGCCAGCATTCTTGACAGGGGTGGCACTGAAGCTTTCTTT.

The CDR3 protein is CASSEGTSPRTDTQYF. CDR3 coding DNA: TGTGCCAGCAGTGAAGGAACTAGCCCCCGCACAGATACGCAGTATTTT. The chain is built from TRBV6-1 and TRBJ2-3; a possible D gene is TRBD2 (6 bases). Germline lookup yields CDR1 MNHNS and CDR2 SASEGT. CDR3 length: 16 amino acids. V lost 1 base to trimming and J lost 1 base, with 12 bases between them.

J is TRBJ1-1 and V is TRBV2; TRBD1 matches at 10 bases. The CDR3 length is 17 residues. Looked up from germline, CDR1 is SNHLY and CDR2 is FYNNEI. Trimming at V came to 6 bases and at J to 3 bases, leaving 13 bases not matched to a gene. The CDR3 spells CASSPTGGIGVDTEAFF. CDR3 sequence (DNA): TGTGCCAGCAGCCCGACAGGGGGCATCGGGGTGGACACTGAAGCTTTCTTT.

The rearrangement links TRBV27 to TRBJ2-4; D gene uncertain. Trimming cost V 5 bases and J 5 bases, with 19 bases left between them. Germline loops: CDR1 MNHEY, CDR2 SMNVEV (reference sequence). The CDR3 totals 16 residues. The CDR3 DNA sequence: TGTGCCAGCAGTAAGGAACCGGGTCTAATTGAAAACATTCAGTACTTC. Translating it yields CASSKEPGLIENIQYF.

The chain carries TRBV6-4 and TRBJ1-1; D not certain. V lost 2 bases and J 3 bases, leaving 7 bases between the germline ends. The CDR3 spans 13 residues. Looked up from germline, CDR1 is MRHNA and CDR2 is SNTAGT. The CDR3 DNA reads TGTGCCAGCAGTGACAATAAGCACACTGAAGCTTTCTTT. It codes for CASSDNKHTEAFF.

The chain carries TRBV2 and TRBJ1-2, with 8 nucleotides matching TRBD1. V lost 2 bases and J lost 4; bases outside the gene matches: 9. Germline V gives CDR1 SNHLY, CDR2 FYNNEI. The CDR3 contains 16 residues. CDR3 amino acids: CASSERQGARSYGYTF. The CDR3 nucleotides are TGTGCCAGCAGTGAACGGCAGGGGGCTCGTAGCTATGGCTACACCTTC.

CDR3 sequence reads: CASSQEPEINQPQHF. The CDR3 DNA reads as TGCGCCAGCAGCCAAGAACCGGAGATCAATCAGCCCCAGCATTTT. This chain connects TRBV4-1 to TRBJ1-5, with D unclear. Germline V gene lookup returns CDR1 MGHRA and CDR2 YSYEKL. The CDR3 length is 15 residues. Trimming cost V 0 bases and J 3 bases, with 9 bases left between them.

V usage is TRBV28 and J usage is TRBJ1-2; D is unresolved. The ends were cut back, 5 bases at V and 4 bases at J, with 8 bases in the middle. From germline, CDR1 is MDHEN and CDR2 SYDVKM. The CDR3 loop spans 12 amino acids. The CDR3 coding sequence is TGTGCCAGCAGTACTTGGAGCTATGGCTACACCTTC. It is translated as CASSTWSYGYTF.

The chain links TRBV5-1 to TRBJ1-4; a possible D gene is TRBD1 (6 bases). The CDR3 runs to 14 residues. Germline-derived CDR1 and CDR2 are SGHRS and YFSETQ. The V and J ends lost 3 bases and 9 bases respectively, with 15 bases between them. Written as DNA, the CDR3 is TGCGCCAGCAGCTCCGCGGGGGGCGCGAAAAAACTGTTTTTT. Protein sequence: CASSSAGGAKKLFF.

This chain connects TRBV11-2 to TRBJ2-1; 9 bases match TRBD1. The V segment lost 4 bases and the J segment 5 bases; nucleotides outside the gene matches: 15. The CDR3 covers 18 residues. The germline V gene has CDR1 SGHAT and CDR2 FQNNGV. This chain's CDR3 is CASSSPPGGQGLHNEQFF. CDR3 nucleotide sequence: TGTGCCAGCAGCTCCCCCCCGGGAGGACAGGGGCTCCACAATGAGCAGTTCTTC.

The rearrangement joins TRBV11-2 to TRBJ1-3, with 11 bases fitting TRBD1. V trimming: 5 bases; J trimming: 3 bases; junction bases outside the gene matches: 6. The CDR3 spans 16 residues. Germline V gene lookup returns CDR1 SGHAT and CDR2 FQNNGV. The CDR3 loop reads CASSKGQGGGGNTIYF. DNA for the CDR3: TGTGCCAGCAGCAAGGGACAGGGGGGCGGTGGAAACACCATATATTTT.